This T cell receptor beta chain appears in the sequencing data of a study of radiation and T cells in renal cell carcinoma. Turning to the study itself: Nephrectomy followed 15 Gy stereotactic body radiation by 4 weeks.

V shed 6 bases, J shed 3 bases, and the junction held 9 bases outside the gene matches. Per the germline V gene, CDR1 is MGHRA and CDR2 is YSYEKL. There are 15 residues in the CDR3. Sequencing used immunoSEQ multiplex PCR; TCRdb keeps in-frame clones, though not all of them. The top ten clones hold approximately 12% of a sample with about 130,000 clones, nearly 90% of them seen once. This sample's time point: baseline pretreatment blood. The treatment was: 15 Gy SBRT to primary tumor, nephrectomy 4 weeks later. Clear cell pathology was present in this patient's renal cell carcinoma. This clone was counted once. What it binds is not known. Study outcomes and limitations: From baseline, blood top tumor clonotypes peaked at 2 weeks post-radiation.

The TCR comes from a woman aged 50 to 60 with renal cell carcinoma. This specimen consisted of blood, obtained from a patient whose treatment included radiotherapy and nephrectomy. The chain has TRBV4-1 and TRBJ2-7, with 9 bases identical to TRBD1. CDR3 nucleotides: TGCGCCAGCAGACCCCTGGGGGGACAGGGCTACGAGCAGTACTTC. Translation gives CASRPLGGQGYEQYF.